These T cell receptor beta chains were read from a single sample in a study of T cells in Graves' hyperthyroidism and ophthalmopathy. TCRdb reprocessed the multiplex PCR reads with MiXCR, giving one entry per CDR3 protein. Among 30,000 to 35,000 distinct CDR3 sequences listed, around 53% were seen once. Input material: blood. These receptors originate from a woman in her thirties or forties with Graves' ophthalmopathy. Both conserved end residues are part of each CDR3. The D gene is left open where the match is weak. Expanded clones get a size class; other rows say once, few or many, or leave the size out.

clone size	V gene	J gene	D gene	CDR3 protein	CDR3 DNA
many	TRBV7-9	TRBJ2-1	TRBD2	CASSRLGGLANNEQFF	TGTGCCAGCAGCCGTCTGGGGGGACTAGCGAATAATGAGCAGTTCTTC
.	TRBV25-1	TRBJ2-6	TRBD2	CASSYWLAVPSGANVLTF	TGTGCCAGCAGTTACTGGCTAGCGGTTCCCTCTGGGGCCAACGTCCTGACTTTC
.	TRBV6-1	TRBJ1-5	.	CASSGLAGPQETQHF	TGTGCCAGCAGTGGACTAGCGGGACCTCAAGAGACCCAGCATTTT
.	TRBV9	TRBJ2-7	.	CASSAEGSSYEQYF	TGTGCCAGCAGCGCAGAGGGGAGCTCCTACGAGCAGTACTTC
medium-sized	TRBV2	TRBJ2-1	.	CADTRVNEQFF	TGTGCCGACACCAGGGTGAATGAGCAGTTCTTC
few	TRBV2	TRBJ1-5	.	CASSELDGGGNQPQHF	TGTGCCAGCAGTGAGTTGGATGGGGGGGGCAATCAGCCCCAGCATTTT
.	TRBV20-1	TRBJ1-1	TRBD1	CSARKGAGFNEAFF	TGCAGTGCCCGGAAGGGGGCAGGGTTTAATGAAGCTTTCTTT
.	TRBV7-2	TRBJ2-6	TRBD2	CASSLGTSGYRNTGANVLTF	TGTGCCAGCAGCTTGGGGACTAGCGGATATAGGAACACCGGGGCCAACGTCCTGACTTTC
many	TRBV20-1	TRBJ1-1	TRBD1	CSAFDPDRGNTEAFF	TGCAGTGCTTTCGACCCGGACAGGGGGAACACTGAAGCTTTCTTT
.	TRBV7-8	TRBJ2-3	.	CASSLGSRTGSTDTQYF	TGTGCCAGCAGCTTAGGGTCCCGGACGGGCAGCACAGATACGCAGTATTTT
.	TRBV4-3	TRBJ2-7	.	CASSQRYQGGPGDYEQYF	TGCGCCAGCAGCCAAAGGTACCAGGGGGGACCGGGAGACTACGAGCAGTACTTC
medium-sized	TRBV7-2	TRBJ1-6	TRBD1	CASSAVPGQGSPLHF	TGTGCCAGCAGCGCCGTCCCGGGACAGGGTTCACCCCTCCACTTT
.	TRBV7-6	TRBJ2-7	.	CASSLGEQYF	TGTGCCAGCAGCTTAGGGGAGCAGTACTTC
.	TRBV4-1	TRBJ2-5	.	CASSQQGGAAQETQYF	TGCGCCAGCAGCCAGCAGGGGGGGGCGGCACAAGAGACCCAGTACTTC
medium-sized	TRBV10-2	TRBJ1-2	.	CATSPGGGYTF	TGCGCCACCTCACCCGGGGGTGGCTACACCTTC
.	TRBV19	TRBJ2-7	.	CASSREGGLPCWEQYF	TGTGCCAGTAGTAGAGAGGGCGGACTACCTTGCTGGGAGCAGTACTTC
.	TRBV20-1	TRBJ1-1	TRBD1	CSARQGYTEAFF	TGCAGTGCGAGACAGGGGTACACTGAAGCTTTCTTT
many	TRBV12-3/TRBV12-4	TRBJ1-6	TRBD1	CASSLAGQGSDSPLHF	TGTGCCAGCAGTTTAGCGGGACAGGGTAGTGACTCACCCCTCCACTTT
.	TRBV19	TRBJ2-7	.	CASSIMGGSKYEQYF	TGTGCCAGTAGTATAATGGGAGGTTCCAAGTACGAGCAGTACTTC
.	TRBV19	TRBJ1-1	.	CASSQGSTEAFF	TGTGCCAGTAGTCAGGGAAGCACTGAAGCTTTCTTT
once	TRBV29-1	TRBJ2-2	TRBD1	CSGRQGIIDGELFF	TGCAGCGGGAGACAGGGGATTATTGACGGGGAGCTGTTTTTT
many	TRBV24-1	TRBJ2-1	TRBD2	CATSDLSRESLPGEQFF	TGTGCCACCAGTGATTTGTCGCGGGAGAGCCTTCCGGGGGAGCAGTTCTTC
many	TRBV5-6	TRBJ2-7	TRBD1	CASSPTGAYEQYF	TGTGCCAGCAGCCCGACAGGGGCCTACGAGCAGTACTTC
many	TRBV20-1	TRBJ1-2	.	CSARDPSQRNYGYTF	TGCAGTGCTAGAGACCCCTCACAGCGTAACTATGGCTACACCTTC
.	TRBV19	TRBJ2-5	TRBD1	CASSSRDREETQYF	TGTGCCAGTAGTTCTCGGGACAGGGAAGAGACCCAGTACTTC
.	TRBV20-1	TRBJ2-1	TRBD2	CSASSGISEQFF	TGCAGTGCTTCTAGCGGGATATCCGAGCAGTTCTTC
.	TRBV15	TRBJ2-7	TRBD1	CATRDSTGGYEQYF	TGTGCCACCAGAGACTCCACAGGGGGCTACGAGCAGTACTTC
.	TRBV6-5	TRBJ2-2	TRBD2	CASSPASGGHGELFF	TGTGCCAGCAGTCCTGCTAGCGGGGGCCACGGGGAGCTGTTTTTT
many	TRBV7-8	TRBJ2-1	TRBD2	CASSPRLAGVLNEQFF	TGTGCCAGCAGCCCCAGACTAGCGGGAGTACTCAATGAGCAGTTCTTC
.	TRBV5-1	TRBJ2-2	.	CASSLRMNTGELFF	TGCGCCAGCAGCTTACGGATGAACACCGGGGAGCTGTTTTTT
few	TRBV18	TRBJ1-4	.	CASSPPPTSTNEKLFF	TGTGCCAGCTCACCACCGCCTACATCAACTAATGAAAAACTGTTTTTT
many	TRBV6-6	TRBJ2-2	TRBD1	CASSYSNRGDTGELFF	TGTGCCAGCAGTTACTCGAACAGGGGGGACACCGGGGAGCTGTTTTTT
many	TRBV6-1	TRBJ1-2	TRBD1	CASSDRAYGYGYTF	TGTGCCAGCAGCGACAGGGCGTATGGCTATGGCTACACCTTC
many	TRBV7-2	TRBJ2-2	TRBD2	CASSLATSRGSTGELFF	TGTGCCAGCAGCTTAGCGACTAGCCGGGGTAGCACCGGGGAGCTGTTTTTT
once	TRBV12-3/TRBV12-4	TRBJ1-5	TRBD1	CASSEAGTGMFQPQHF	TGTGCCAGCAGTGAAGCCGGGACAGGGATGTTTCAGCCCCAGCATTTT
.	TRBV10-3	TRBJ2-3	.	CAISLGSGSTDTQYF	TGTGCCATCAGTCTTGGGAGCGGGAGCACAGATACGCAGTATTTT
.	TRBV24-1	TRBJ2-7	TRBD2	CATRGFSGTSGGAAYEQYF	TGTGCCACCAGGGGGTTCTCCGGGACTAGCGGGGGTGCCGCTTACGAGCAGTACTTC
many	TRBV12-3/TRBV12-4	TRBJ1-5	.	CASSLLGDQPQHF	TGTGCCAGCAGTTTACTCGGGGATCAGCCCCAGCATTTT
many	TRBV6-1	TRBJ1-1	.	CASSVGGSSTEAFF	TGTGCCAGCAGTGTGGGGGGCTCGAGCACTGAAGCTTTCTTT
.	TRBV5-6	TRBJ1-4	TRBD1	CASSTGATNEKLFF	TGTGCCAGCAGCACAGGGGCAACTAATGAAAAACTGTTTTTT
.	TRBV15	TRBJ1-1	.	CATSRELSHRPNTEAFF	TGTGCCACCAGCAGAGAACTTTCACACAGACCGAACACTGAAGCTTTCTTT
medium-sized	TRBV10-3	TRBJ1-4	TRBD1	CAISEGGTGDRKLFF	TGTGCCATCAGTGAGGGGGGGACAGGCGATAGGAAACTGTTTTTT
many	TRBV11-2	TRBJ1-4	.	CASSLGGTTNEKLFF	TGTGCCAGCAGCTTAGGAGGAACAACTAATGAAAAACTGTTTTTT
few	TRBV25-1	TRBJ1-2	TRBD1	CASSDKVSTGDGYTF	TGTGCCAGCAGTGATAAGGTGTCGACAGGGGATGGCTACACCTTC
.	TRBV24-1	TRBJ2-1	TRBD2	CATSDFVGGHEQFF	TGTGCCACCAGTGATTTTGTGGGAGGGCATGAGCAGTTCTTC
.	TRBV19	TRBJ1-2	.	CASSWYREDYGYTF	TGTGCCAGTAGTTGGTACAGGGAGGACTATGGCTACACCTTC
.	TRBV7-2	TRBJ1-6	TRBD1	CASSLRDRGRF	TGTGCCAGCAGCCTAAGGGACAGGGGGCGGTTC
.	TRBV7-2	TRBJ1-2	TRBD1	CASSQDRGLYGYTF	TGTGCCAGCAGCCAAGACAGGGGGCTCTATGGCTACACCTTC
many	TRBV20-1	TRBJ1-4	.	CSARDDGGDEKLFF	TGCAGTGCTAGAGACGACGGGGGGGATGAAAAACTGTTTTTT
once	TRBV24-1	TRBJ2-3	TRBD2	CATSDGGATDTRYF	TGTGCCACCAGTGACGGGGGGGCCACAGATACGCGGTATTTT
.	TRBV10-1	TRBJ2-5	TRBD1	CASSDHGTGQETQYF	TGCGCCAGCAGTGATCACGGGACAGGGCAAGAGACCCAGTACTTC
few	TRBV24-1	TRBJ1-5	.	CATSDASHSNQPQHF	TGTGCCACCAGTGACGCATCTCATAGCAATCAGCCCCAGCATTTT